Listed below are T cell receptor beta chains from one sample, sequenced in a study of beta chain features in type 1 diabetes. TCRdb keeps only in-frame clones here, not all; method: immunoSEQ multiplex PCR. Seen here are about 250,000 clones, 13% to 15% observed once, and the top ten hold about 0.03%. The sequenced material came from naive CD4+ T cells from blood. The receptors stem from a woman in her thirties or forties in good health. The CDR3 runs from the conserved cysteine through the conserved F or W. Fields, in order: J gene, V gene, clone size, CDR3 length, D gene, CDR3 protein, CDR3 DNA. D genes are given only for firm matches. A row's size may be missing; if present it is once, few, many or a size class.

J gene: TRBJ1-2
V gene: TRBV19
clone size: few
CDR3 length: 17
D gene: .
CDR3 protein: CASLRLNWQGGSYGYTF
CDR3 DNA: TGTGCCAGTCTCCGCCTAAACTGGCAGGGAGGGAGCTATGGCTACACCTTC

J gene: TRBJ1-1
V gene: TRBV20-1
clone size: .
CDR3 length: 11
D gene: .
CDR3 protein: CSAQLITEAFF
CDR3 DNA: TGCAGTGCACAGCTTATCACTGAAGCTTTCTTT

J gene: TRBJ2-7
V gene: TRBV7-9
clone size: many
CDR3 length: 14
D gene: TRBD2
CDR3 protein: CASSLGTTPREQYF
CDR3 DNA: TGTGCCAGCAGCTTGGGGACTACCCCCCGCGAGCAGTACTTC

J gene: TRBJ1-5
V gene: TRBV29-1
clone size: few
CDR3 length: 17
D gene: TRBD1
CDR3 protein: CSVSGGLPGQGNQPQHF
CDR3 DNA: TGCAGCGTTTCGGGGGGGCTGCCGGGACAGGGAAATCAGCCCCAGCATTTT

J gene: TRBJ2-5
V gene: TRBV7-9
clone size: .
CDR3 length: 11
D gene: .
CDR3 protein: CASGGQETQYF
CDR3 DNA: TGTGCCAGCGGGGGGCAAGAGACCCAGTACTTC

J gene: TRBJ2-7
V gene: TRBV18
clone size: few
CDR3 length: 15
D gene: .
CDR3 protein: CASSRDAQGGSEQYF
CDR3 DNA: TGTGCCAGCTCACGGGACGCGCAGGGGGGATCCGAGCAGTACTTC

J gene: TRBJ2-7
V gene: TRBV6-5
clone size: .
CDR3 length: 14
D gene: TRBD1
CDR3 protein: CASMIGRGLGEQYF
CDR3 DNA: TGTGCCAGCATGATCGGCAGGGGGCTAGGGGAGCAGTACTTC

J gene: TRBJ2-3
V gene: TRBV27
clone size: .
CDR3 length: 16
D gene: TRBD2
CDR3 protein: CASSRIGGAATDTQYF
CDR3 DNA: TGTGCCAGCAGTCGGATCGGGGGGGCGGCCACAGATACGCAGTATTTT

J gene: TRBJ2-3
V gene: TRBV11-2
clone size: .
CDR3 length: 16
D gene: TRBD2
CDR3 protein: CASSLSAGVGVDTQYF
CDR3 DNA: TGTGCCAGCAGCTTATCAGCGGGGGTGGGGGTGGATACGCAGTATTTT

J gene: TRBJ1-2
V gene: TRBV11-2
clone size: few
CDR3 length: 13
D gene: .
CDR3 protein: CASSSGQYYGYTF
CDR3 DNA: TGTGCCAGCAGCTCGGGACAATACTATGGCTACACCTTC

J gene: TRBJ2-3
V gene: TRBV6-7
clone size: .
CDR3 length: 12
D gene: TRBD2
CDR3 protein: CASSTGGDTQYF
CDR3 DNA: TGTGCCAGCAGTACCGGGGGGGATACGCAGTATTTT

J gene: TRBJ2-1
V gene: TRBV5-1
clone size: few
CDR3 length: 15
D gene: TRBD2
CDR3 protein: CASSLRASGGDEQFF
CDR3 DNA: TGCGCCAGCAGCTTGCGGGCTAGCGGGGGTGATGAGCAGTTCTTC

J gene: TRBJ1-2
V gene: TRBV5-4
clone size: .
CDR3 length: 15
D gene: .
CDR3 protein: CASSPEAGDAYGYTF
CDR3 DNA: TGTGCCAGCAGCCCCGAGGCAGGGGATGCCTATGGCTACACCTTC

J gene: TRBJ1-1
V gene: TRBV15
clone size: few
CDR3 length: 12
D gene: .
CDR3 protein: CATRTVNAEAFF
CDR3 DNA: TGTGCCACCAGGACAGTGAACGCTGAAGCTTTCTTT

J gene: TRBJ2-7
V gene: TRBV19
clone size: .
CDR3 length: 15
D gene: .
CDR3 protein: CASSRTGTSSYEQYF
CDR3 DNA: TGTGCCAGTAGTAGGACCGGGACATCATCCTACGAGCAGTACTTC

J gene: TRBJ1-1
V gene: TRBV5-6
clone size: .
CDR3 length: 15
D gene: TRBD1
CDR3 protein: CASSIPQGATSEAFF
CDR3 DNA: TGTGCCAGCAGCATTCCACAGGGGGCGACGTCCGAAGCTTTCTTT

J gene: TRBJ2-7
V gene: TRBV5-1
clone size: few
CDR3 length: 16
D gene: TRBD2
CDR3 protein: CASSLTEGTSGYEQYF
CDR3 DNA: TGCGCCAGCAGCTTGACCGAAGGGACTAGCGGTTACGAGCAGTACTTC

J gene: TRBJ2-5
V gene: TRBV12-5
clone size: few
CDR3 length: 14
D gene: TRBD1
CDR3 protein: CASGPGQGRETQYF
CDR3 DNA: TGTGCTAGTGGCCCAGGACAGGGCCGGGAGACCCAGTACTTC

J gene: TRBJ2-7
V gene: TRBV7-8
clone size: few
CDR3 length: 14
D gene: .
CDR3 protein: CASSFAGGPYEQYF
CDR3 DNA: TGTGCCAGCAGCTTTGCCGGAGGACCCTACGAGCAGTACTTC

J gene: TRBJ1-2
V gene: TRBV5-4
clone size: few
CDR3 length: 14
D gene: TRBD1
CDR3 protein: CASAPDRVNYGYTF
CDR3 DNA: TGTGCCAGCGCGCCCGACAGGGTAAACTATGGCTACACCTTC

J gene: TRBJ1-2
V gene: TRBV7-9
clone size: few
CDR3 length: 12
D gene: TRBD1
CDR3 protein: CASSRDSYGYTF
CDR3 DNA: TGTGCCAGCAGCCGGGACAGCTATGGCTACACCTTC

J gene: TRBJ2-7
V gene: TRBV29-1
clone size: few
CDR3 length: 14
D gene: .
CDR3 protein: CSVQPRTASYEQYF
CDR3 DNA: TGCAGCGTTCAGCCCAGGACAGCCTCCTACGAGCAGTACTTC

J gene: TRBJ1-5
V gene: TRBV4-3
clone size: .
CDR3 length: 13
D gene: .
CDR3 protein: CASSQDVSQPQHF
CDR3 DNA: TGCGCCAGCAGCCAAGACGTGAGTCAGCCCCAGCATTTT

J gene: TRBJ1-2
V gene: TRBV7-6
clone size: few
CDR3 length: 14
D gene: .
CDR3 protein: CASSPRDTRYGYTF
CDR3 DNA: TGTGCCAGCAGCCCGAGGGACACCCGTTATGGCTACACCTTC

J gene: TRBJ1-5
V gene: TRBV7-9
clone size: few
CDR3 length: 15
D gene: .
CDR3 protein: CASSAQGGVVQPQHF
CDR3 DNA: TGTGCCAGCAGCGCGCAGGGTGGAGTGGTTCAGCCCCAGCATTTT

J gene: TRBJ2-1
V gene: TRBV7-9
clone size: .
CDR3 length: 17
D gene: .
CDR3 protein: CASSLARHPYSYNEQFF
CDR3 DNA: TGTGCCAGCAGCTTAGCGAGGCACCCCTACTCCTACAATGAGCAGTTCTTC

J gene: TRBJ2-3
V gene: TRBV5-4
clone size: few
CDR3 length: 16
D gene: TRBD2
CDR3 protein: CASSLPSGGIRDTQYF
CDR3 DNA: TGTGCCAGCAGCTTACCTAGCGGGGGGATTAGGGATACGCAGTATTTT

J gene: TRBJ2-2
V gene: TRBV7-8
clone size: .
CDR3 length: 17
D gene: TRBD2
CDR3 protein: CASSYTPGLGNTGELFF
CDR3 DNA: TGTGCCAGCAGCTACACTCCGGGACTAGGGAACACCGGGGAGCTGTTTTTT

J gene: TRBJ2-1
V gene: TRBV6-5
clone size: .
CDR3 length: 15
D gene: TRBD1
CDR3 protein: CASSYLGQGANEQFF
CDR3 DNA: TGTGCCAGCAGTTACCTGGGACAGGGGGCCAATGAGCAGTTCTTC

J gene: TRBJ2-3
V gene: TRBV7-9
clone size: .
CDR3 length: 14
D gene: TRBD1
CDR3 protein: CASSPGQGTDTQYF
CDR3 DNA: TGTGCCAGCAGCCCCGGACAGGGCACAGATACGCAGTATTTT

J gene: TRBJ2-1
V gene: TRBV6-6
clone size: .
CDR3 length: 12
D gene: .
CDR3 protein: CASSPPDRPQFF
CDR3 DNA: TGTGCCAGCAGCCCTCCCGACAGGCCCCAGTTCTTC

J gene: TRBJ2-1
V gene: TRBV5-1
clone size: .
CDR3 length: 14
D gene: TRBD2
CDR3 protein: CASSGPGLANEQFF
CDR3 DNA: TGCGCCAGCAGCGGGCCGGGACTAGCAAATGAGCAGTTCTTC

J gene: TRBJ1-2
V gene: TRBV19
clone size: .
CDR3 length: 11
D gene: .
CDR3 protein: CASGENYGYTF
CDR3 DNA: TGTGCCAGTGGGGAGAACTATGGCTACACCTTC

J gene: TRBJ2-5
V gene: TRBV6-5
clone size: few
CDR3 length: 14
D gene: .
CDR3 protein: CASSETRGQETQYF
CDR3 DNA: TGTGCCAGCAGCGAAACAAGAGGACAAGAGACCCAGTACTTC

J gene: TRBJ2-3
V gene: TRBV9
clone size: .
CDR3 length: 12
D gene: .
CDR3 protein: CASSVYSDTQYF
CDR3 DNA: TGTGCCAGCAGCGTTTACTCAGATACGCAGTATTTT

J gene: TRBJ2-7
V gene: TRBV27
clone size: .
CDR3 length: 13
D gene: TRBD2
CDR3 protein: CASSASGGYEQYF
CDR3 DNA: TGTGCCAGCAGTGCTAGCGGGGGTTACGAGCAGTACTTC